Following are 28 T cell receptor beta chains from one sample sequenced in a study of cytomegalovirus exposure and HLA in healthy donors. 60 Vbeta and 13 Jbeta primers were used in PCR. Method: immunoSEQ multiplex PCR; TCRdb's copy keeps in-frame clones and lacks some. Found here are some 90,000 clones, roughly 86% of them singletons; the top ten hold around a tenth. The specimen was PBMCs. The receptors were gathered from a human donor in good health.

This clone was seen once. J is TRBJ2-1 and V is TRBV27; the match to TRBD1 covers 7 bases. The J segment lost 7 bases and the V segment lost 6 bases, leaving 6 bases of the junction unmatched. The CDR3 is 13 amino acids. Germline CDR1 and CDR2: MNHEY and SMNVEV (reference sequence). CDR3 region: CASSTIQGNEQFF. The CDR3, as DNA: TGTGCCAGCAGCACCATACAGGGGAATGAGCAGTTCTTC.

The chain is built from TRBV28 and TRBJ1-2; D gene unclear. The CDR3 contains 12 residues. From germline, CDR1 is MDHEN and CDR2 SYDVKM. Between the trimmed V and J ends, which lost 7 bases and 6 bases, there was a span of 12 bases. The CDR3 spells CASIGGSDGYTF. The CDR3 bases are TGTGCCAGCATTGGAGGGTCGGATGGCTACACCTTC.

The chain combines TRBV30 with TRBJ1-6; D gene ambiguous. The CDR3 loop spans 16 amino acids. Germline values: CDR1 GTSNPN, CDR2 SVGIG (reference sequence). Trimming shortened V by 0 bases and J by 7 bases, and 16 bases separated the two germline ends. The CDR3 DNA reads TGTGCCTGGAGTGTACTCGGTGGGCAGCCAAATTCACCCCTCCACTTT. Amino acid sequence: CAWSVLGGQPNSPLHF.

Concerning this clone: Other DNA sequences in the same sample also yield this CDR3. This chain joins TRBV11-2 and TRBJ2-1; maybe TRBD1 (5 bases). V dropped 2 bases and J dropped 9 bases, with 17 bases sitting between them. CDR1 and CDR2 from the germline V gene are SGHAT and FQNNGV. The CDR3 sequence is 15 residues long. CDR3 nucleotide sequence: TGTGCCAGCAGCTTAAGGCAGGGCATTAAGGGTGAGCAGTTCTTC. Encoded protein: CASSLRQGIKGEQFF.

The chain is built from TRBV7-2 and TRBJ2-7; TRBD2 aligns across 8 bases. The CDR3 loop spans 16 amino acids. Germline loops: CDR1 SGHTA, CDR2 FQGNSA. V was pared by 5 bases and J by 2 bases, with 11 bases of the junction left unmatched. The CDR3 DNA is TGTGCCAGCAGCCGGGAGGGCGGGGGAATCCCCTACGAGCAGTACTTC. Translation: CASSREGGGIPYEQYF.

The chain combines TRBV18 with TRBJ2-7, with D possibly TRBD1 on 6 matching bases. This CDR3 is built from 12 residues. Trimming cost V 3 bases and J 5 bases, with 8 bases left between them. The germline V gene has CDR1 KGHSH and CDR2 LQKENI. CDR3 coding DNA: TGTGCCAGCTCACCCCAGGGGAACGAGCAGTACTTC. Translation: CASSPQGNEQYF.

This clone was detected only a few times. The J gene is TRBJ1-3, the V gene TRBV5-6; tentatively, D is TRBD1 (6 bases). V shed 4 bases and J shed 0 bases, with 8 bases lying between them. The CDR3 totals 14 residues. Per germline, CDR1 SGHDT and CDR2 YYEEEE. The CDR3 here is CASSRDISGNTIYF. The CDR3 DNA reads as TGTGCCAGCAGCCGGGACATCTCTGGAAACACCATATATTTT.

The V and J genes are TRBV30 and TRBJ2-7; D might be TRBD2 (6 bases). Trimming stripped 4 bases from V and 0 bases from J, with 10 bases between. In germline, CDR1 is GTSNPN, CDR2 SVGIG (reference sequence). The CDR3 covers 13 residues. CDR3 in DNA: TGTGCCTGGATACGCGGGGTCTCCTACGAGCAGTACTTC. It yields the protein CAWIRGVSYEQYF.

The rearrangement uses TRBV6-5 and TRBJ1-4; 7 bases align to TRBD1. The CDR3 contains 15 residues. The germline gives CDR1 MNHEY, CDR2 SVGAGI. The junction had 10 bases not matched to a gene; V was cut back by 4 bases and J by 8 bases. CDR3 DNA sequence: TGTGCCAGCAGTTTTCTACCGACAGGGATAGAAAAACTGTTTTTT. Encoded protein: CASSFLPTGIEKLFF.

The chain recombines TRBV7-2 with TRBJ1-5; no reliable D call. CDR3 length: 14 residues. Trimming took 4 bases from V and 4 from J, leaving 11 bases between them. Per the germline V gene, CDR1 is SGHTA and CDR2 is FQGNSA. CDR3 coding DNA: TGTGCCAGCAGCTGGCAAAAGGAGAATCAGCCCCAGCATTTT. It encodes CASSWQKENQPQHF. Full variable domain (rest looked up from reference TRBV7-2 and TRBJ1-5): GAGVSQSPSNKVTEKGKDVELRCDPISGHTALYWYRQSLGQGLEFLIYFQGNSAPDKSGLPSDRFSAERTGGSVSTLTIQRTQQEDSAVYLCASSWQKENQPQHFGDGTRLSIL.

J is TRBJ2-3 and V is TRBV7-9; D may be TRBD2 (6 bases). Germline CDR1 reads SEHNR; CDR2 reads FQNEAQ (reference sequence). Trimming stripped 9 bases from V and 5 bases from J, with 15 bases between. This CDR3 comprises 13 residues. The CDR3 protein is CARDGGSGDTQYF. DNA of the CDR3: TGTGCCAGAGACGGGGGATCCGGAGATACGCAGTATTTT.

The chain is built from TRBV27 and TRBJ2-7; 9 bases fit TRBD2. There are 16 residues in the CDR3. Losses at the gene ends were 6 bases for V and 4 bases for J; bases not matched to a gene: 13. From germline, CDR1 is MNHEY and CDR2 SMNVEV (reference sequence). CDR3: CASSQGRRTSDYEQYF. In DNA, the CDR3 is TGTGCCAGCAGCCAAGGCCGCCGGACTAGCGATTACGAGCAGTACTTC.

This clone turned up a few times. V usage is TRBV6-5 and J usage is TRBJ1-1; the match to TRBD1 covers 8 bases. The germline V gene encodes CDR1 MNHEY and CDR2 SVGAGI. The CDR3 has 15 residues. V was pared by 7 bases and J by 0 bases, with 7 bases of the junction left unmatched. As DNA, the CDR3 is TGTGCCAGCAAAAGGGACAGGTCCTTGAACACTGAAGCTTTCTTT. Protein sequence: CASKRDRSLNTEAFF.

The chain links TRBV28 to TRBJ2-1; D remains ambiguous. The CDR3 length is 13 residues. Germline-derived CDR1 and CDR2 are MDHEN and SYDVKM. Between the trimmed V and J ends, which lost 4 bases and 13 bases, there was a span of 17 bases. The CDR3 sequence: CASSSQSAEVQFF. CDR3 nucleotide sequence: TGTGCCAGCAGTTCCCAGTCAGCCGAGGTCCAGTTCTTC. The whole variable domain, remainder taken from reference TRBV28 and TRBJ2-1, is DVKVTQSSRYLVKRTGEKVFLECVQDMDHENMFWYRQDPGLGLRLIYFSYDVKMKEKGDIPEGYSVSREKKERFSLILESASTNQTSMYLCASSSQSAEVQFFGPGTRLTVL.

The chain couples TRBV4-1 to TRBJ1-1; D is ambiguous. This CDR3 has 13 amino acids. Trimming took 3 bases from V and 3 from J, leaving 8 bases between them. In germline, CDR1 is MGHRA, CDR2 YSYEKL. In DNA, the CDR3 is TGCGCCAGCAGCCACTCCGGGGACACTGAAGCTTTCTTT. This codes for CASSHSGDTEAFF.

This clone was detected a few times. V usage is TRBV6-5 and J usage is TRBJ2-2; 7 bases match TRBD1. V lost 8 bases and J lost 6; bases outside the gene matches: 3. In germline, CDR1 is MNHEY, CDR2 SVGAGI. This CDR3 region has 12 residues. The chain's CDR3 is CASLGGPGELFF. CDR3 DNA: TGTGCCAGCCTAGGGGGCCCCGGGGAGCTGTTTTTT.

The gene calls are TRBV6-1 and TRBJ2-1; D perhaps matches TRBD2 (5 bases). The V and J ends lost 1 base and 9 bases respectively, with 16 bases between them. Per the germline V gene, CDR1 is MNHNS and CDR2 is SASEGT. The CDR3 is 15 residues long. This CDR3 reads CASSEGIAAEGEQFF. CDR3 DNA: TGTGCCAGCAGTGAAGGAATCGCTGCCGAGGGTGAGCAGTTCTTC.

The CDR3 loop reads CASSPQGAADTQYF. In DNA, the CDR3 is TGCGCCAGCAGCCCCCAGGGCGCGGCAGATACGCAGTATTTT. The V call is TRBV4-1, the J call TRBJ2-3; perhaps TRBD1 as D (5 bases). Deletions cut 4 bases from V and 4 bases from J, with 12 bases between. Germline V lookup: CDR1 MGHRA, CDR2 YSYEKL. This CDR3 region has 14 residues.

The CDR3 is CASSYGLAGADEQFF. The CDR3 DNA sequence: TGTGCCAGCAGTTACGGACTAGCGGGGGCAGATGAGCAGTTCTTC. The chain uses TRBV6-5 and TRBJ2-1; 13 bases are shared with TRBD2. After removal of 2 bases from V and 8 bases from J, the junction contained 3 bases not matched to a gene. Germline V gene lookup returns CDR1 MNHEY and CDR2 SVGAGI. The CDR3 spans 15 residues.

The chain has TRBV25-1 and TRBJ2-1, with a weak D call TRBD2 (6 bases). Per germline, CDR1 MGHDK and CDR2 SYGVNS. Trimming cost V 3 bases and J 10 bases, with 13 bases left between them. The CDR3 is 13 amino acids. CDR3 nucleotide sequence: TGTGCCAGCAGTGACTCCAACAGCGGGGAGCAGTTCTTC. Protein product: CASSDSNSGEQFF.

V gene TRBV14 combines with J gene TRBJ2-2; 9 bases align to TRBD2. V lost 1 base and J lost 1; bases outside the gene matches: 7. The CDR3 is 18 residues long. Germline CDR1 reads SGHDN; CDR2 reads FVKESK. CDR3 loop: CASSQGPAGGKNTGELFF. CDR3 DNA: TGTGCCAGCAGCCAAGGCCCAGCGGGGGGTAAGAACACCGGGGAGCTGTTTTTT.

There are a few counts of this clone. The CDR3 is CASSPQGAIGELFF. CDR3 DNA: TGTGCCAGCAGTCCTCAGGGGGCGATCGGGGAGCTGTTTTTT. The rearrangement joins TRBV7-2 to TRBJ2-2; 8 bases align to TRBD1. The CDR3 runs to 14 residues. J gave up 7 bases and V 6 bases, and 7 bases lay outside the gene matches. Looked up from germline, CDR1 is SGHTA and CDR2 is FQGNSA.

This rearrangement joins TRBV30 to TRBJ2-3; TRBD2 aligns across 14 bases. The CDR3 is 15 residues long. CDR1 GTSNPN and CDR2 SVGIG come from the germline V gene (reference sequence). Trimming at V came to 3 bases and at J to 7 bases, leaving 6 bases not matched to a gene. CDR3 region: CAWRGTSGGGNTQYF. For the CDR3, the DNA is TGTGCCTGGAGGGGGACTAGCGGGGGTGGAAATACGCAGTATTTT.

V and J are TRBV10-3 and TRBJ1-5; possible D gene TRBD1, 6 bases. Germline CDR1 is ENHRY and CDR2 is SYGVKD. Trimming removed 6 bases at V and 0 bases at J, with 9 bases between. This CDR3 spans 14 amino acids. CDR3 bases: TGTGCCATCAGGGGGGACACTAGCAATCAGCCCCAGCATTTT. It specifies CAIRGDTSNQPQHF.

J is TRBJ2-1 and V is TRBV30, with TRBD2 matching 11 bases. The V gene end was trimmed by 2 bases and the J gene end by 15 bases; junction bases not matched to a gene: 12. The V gene's germline CDR1 is GTSNPN and CDR2 SVGIG (reference sequence). This CDR3 has 14 amino acids. The CDR3 loop is CAWSSSGGAQTGFF. The CDR3, as DNA: TGTGCCTGGAGTAGTAGCGGGGGGGCCCAAACGGGGTTCTTC.

The rearrangement joins TRBV6-5 to TRBJ1-5; a weak D match, TRBD1 (6 bases). CDR1 MNHEY and CDR2 SVGAGI come from the germline V gene. The CDR3 has 15 amino acids. The V end was cut by 2 bases, the J end by 0 bases, with 8 bases between. CDR3 sequence (DNA): TGTGCCAGCAGTTACAGACAGGATAGCAATCAGCCCCAGCATTTT. It is translated as CASSYRQDSNQPQHF.

The chain has TRBV19 and TRBJ1-2; D call uncertain. The V and J ends lost 5 bases and 3 bases respectively, with 22 bases between them. The CDR3 covers 17 residues. The germline V gene has CDR1 LNHDA and CDR2 SQIVND (reference sequence). CDR3 sequence reads: CASSLLRGGRGYYGYTF. CDR3 nucleotide sequence: TGTGCCAGTAGTCTCTTACGAGGAGGGCGCGGATACTATGGCTACACCTTC.

The CDR3 region is CASSLYSGRADYEQYF. The CDR3 nucleotides read TGTGCCAGCAGCTTGTATAGCGGGAGGGCTGACTACGAGCAGTACTTC. J is TRBJ2-7 and V is TRBV5-4, with 11 bases lining up with TRBD2. The CDR3 has 16 amino acids. In germline, CDR1 is SGHNT, CDR2 YYREEE (reference sequence). V lost 1 base and J lost 3; bases outside the gene matches: 6. Variable domain in full (rest from reference TRBV5-4 and TRBJ2-7): ETGVTQSPTHLIKTRGQQVTLRCSSQSGHNTVSWYQQALGQGPQFIFQYYREEENGRGNFPPRFSGLQFPNYSSELNVNALELDDSALYLCASSLYSGRADYEQYFGPGTRLTVT.